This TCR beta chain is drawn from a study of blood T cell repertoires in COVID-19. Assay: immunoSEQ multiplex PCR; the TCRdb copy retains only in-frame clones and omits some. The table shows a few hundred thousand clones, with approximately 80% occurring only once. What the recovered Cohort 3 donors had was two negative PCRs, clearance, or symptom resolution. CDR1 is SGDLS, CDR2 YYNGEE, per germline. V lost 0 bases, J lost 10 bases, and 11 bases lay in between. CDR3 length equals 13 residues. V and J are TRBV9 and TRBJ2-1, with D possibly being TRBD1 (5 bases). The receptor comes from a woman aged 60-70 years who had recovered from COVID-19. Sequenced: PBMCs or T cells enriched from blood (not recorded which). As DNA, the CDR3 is TGTGCCAGCAGCGTAGCCCGGACAAACGAGCAGTTCTTC. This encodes CASSVARTNEQFF.